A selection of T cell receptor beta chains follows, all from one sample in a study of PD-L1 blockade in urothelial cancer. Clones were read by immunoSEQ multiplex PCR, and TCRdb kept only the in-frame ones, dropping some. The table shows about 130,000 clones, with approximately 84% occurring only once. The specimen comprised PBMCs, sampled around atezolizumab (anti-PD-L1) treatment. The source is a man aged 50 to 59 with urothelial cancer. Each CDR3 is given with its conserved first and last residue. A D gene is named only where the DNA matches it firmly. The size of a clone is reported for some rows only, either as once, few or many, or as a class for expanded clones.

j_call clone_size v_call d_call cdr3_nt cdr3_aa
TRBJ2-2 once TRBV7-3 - TGTGCCAGCAGCACCGGGAGTCGGACCGGGGAGCTGTTTTTT CASSTGSRTGELFF
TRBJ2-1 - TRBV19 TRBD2 TGTGCCAGTAGTAAGACTAGCGGGAAGGCGAGTGAGCAGTTCTTC CASSKTSGKASEQFF
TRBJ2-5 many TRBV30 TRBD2 TGTGCCTGGAGTGTGGGAGCGGGAGGGTACGAGACCCAGTACTTC CAWSVGAGGYETQYF
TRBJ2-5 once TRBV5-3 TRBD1 TGTGCCAGAAGCTGGACCAGGGACAGGGGATATGAGACCCAGTACTTC CARSWTRDRGYETQYF
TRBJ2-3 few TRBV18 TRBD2 TGTGCCAGCTCACCACCGGGAGGGGATACGCAGTATTTT CASSPPGGDTQYF
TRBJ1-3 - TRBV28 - TGTGCCAGCAGTCCAGGGATTACTGGAAACACCATATATTTT CASSPGITGNTIYF
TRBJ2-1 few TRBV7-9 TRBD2 TGTGCCAGCAGCTTAGGAACTAGCGGGAGTATAGGTTACAATGAGCAGTTCTTC CASSLGTSGSIGYNEQFF
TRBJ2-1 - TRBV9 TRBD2 TGTGCCAGCAGCGTAGGCAGGGAGGGACATGAGCAGTTCTTC CASSVGREGHEQFF
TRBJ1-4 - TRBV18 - TGTGCCAGCTCACCATCGGCGGACTCATATAAAAAACTGTTTTTT CASSPSADSYKKLFF
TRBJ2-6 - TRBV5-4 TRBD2 TGTGCCAGCAGCTTGGCTAGCGGGAGTCTATCTGGGGCCAACGTCCTGACTTTC CASSLASGSLSGANVLTF
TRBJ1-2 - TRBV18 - TGTGCCAGCTCACCACCTTCAGCGGATCCTAACTATGGCTACACCTTC CASSPPSADPNYGYTF
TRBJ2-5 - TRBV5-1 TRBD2 TGCGCCAGCTCGGGTGGGGGACTAACCTTAGAGACCCAGTACTTC CASSGGGLTLETQYF
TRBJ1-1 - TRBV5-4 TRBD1 TGTGCCAGCAGCTTGGGGGACAGGGGGAACACTGAAGCTTTCTTT CASSLGDRGNTEAFF
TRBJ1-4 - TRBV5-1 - TGCGCCAGCAGCTTTCGTGCTAGGGAGGCAAAACTGTTTTTT CASSFRAREAKLFF
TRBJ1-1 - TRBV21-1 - TGTGCCAGCAGCAAAGTACAGGGAGAGGCCACTGAAGCTTTCTTT CASSKVQGEATEAFF
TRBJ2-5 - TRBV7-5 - TGTGCCAGAAGCTTAGAGGTGGATCACCGTTCTAGCGGGATCTGGGAGACCCAGTACTTC CARSLEVDHRSSGIWETQYF
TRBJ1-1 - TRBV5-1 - TGCGCCAGCAGTAGTTCCGGGACGGCGGGACCTGAAGCTTTCTTT CASSSSGTAGPEAFF
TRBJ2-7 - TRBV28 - TGTGCCAGCAGTTTTCAGGCCTATGAGCAGTACTTC CASSFQAYEQYF
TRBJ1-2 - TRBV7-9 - TGTGCCAGCAAACTGACAGGAGGCCATGGCTACACCTTC CASKLTGGHGYTF
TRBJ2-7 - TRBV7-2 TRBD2 TGTGCCAGCAGCTTTTGGGTTATAGGGACTAGCGGGAGGGTCCACGAGCAGTACTTC CASSFWVIGTSGRVHEQYF
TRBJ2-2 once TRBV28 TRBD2 TGTGCCAGCAGTTTAAGTAGCGGGAGCGGAACCGGGGAGCTGTTTTTT CASSLSSGSGTGELFF
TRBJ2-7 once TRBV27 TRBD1 TGTGCCAGCAGTTTAGTGGGGACAGGTCACCACGAGCAGTACTTC CASSLVGTGHHEQYF
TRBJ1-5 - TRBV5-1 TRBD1 TGCGCCAGCAGCCTAGGACAGGCGGGTGTAGGGCAGCCCCAGCATTTT CASSLGQAGVGQPQHF
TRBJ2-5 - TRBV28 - TGTGCCAGCAGTCGGACTTGGGCTACCCAGTACTTC CASSRTWATQYF
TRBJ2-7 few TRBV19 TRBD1 TGTGCCAGTAGTGACAGGGAAGTTGACGAGCAGTACTTC CASSDREVDEQYF
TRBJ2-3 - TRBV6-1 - TGTGCCAGCACCCGACGGGGTGGCACAGATACGCAGTATTTT CASTRRGGTDTQYF
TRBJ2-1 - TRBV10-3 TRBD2 TGTGCCATCAGTCCGGTTAGCGGGAGGGCCTCCAATGAGCAGTTCTTC CAISPVSGRASNEQFF
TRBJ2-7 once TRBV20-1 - TGCAGCCCCAGAGCGAGCCACGAGCAGTACTTC CSPRASHEQYF
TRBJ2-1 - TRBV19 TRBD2 TGTGCCAGTAGTATACCAGCGGGAGGGCCGAGGGAGCAGTTCTTC CASSIPAGGPREQFF
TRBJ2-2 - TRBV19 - TGTGCCAGTAGTATAGACAGTATGAGCGGAGTTTCGACCACCGGGGAGCTGTTTTTT CASSIDSMSGVSTTGELFF
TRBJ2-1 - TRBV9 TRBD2 TGTGCCAGCAGCCTAAGGACTAGCGGGGCAAACAATGAGCAGTTCTTC CASSLRTSGANNEQFF
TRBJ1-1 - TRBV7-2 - TGTGCCAGCAGCCCGGGGGTGAAGGCTTTCTTT CASSPGVKAFF